This TCR beta chain was sequenced in a study of cytomegalovirus exposure and HLA in healthy donors. Note on this clone: As yet, its antigen is unknown.

Findings and limits, study-wide: In vitro confirmation showed three CMV-associated chains to be CMV antigen specific.

This CDR3 has 16 amino acids. Per the germline V gene, CDR1 is SGHRS and CDR2 is YFSETQ. V lost 1 base and J lost 7; bases outside the gene matches: 10. The PCR employed 60 Vbeta primers together with 13 Jbeta primers. Clones were read by immunoSEQ multiplex PCR, and TCRdb kept only the in-frame ones, dropping some. The sample comprises some 190,000 clones, almost 80% of which are singletons, and 1.5% to 2% rests with the top ten. The receptor comes from a woman between 18 and 29 years old in good health and CMV-seronegative. This sequence joins TRBV5-1 and TRBJ2-4; 8 bases are shared with TRBD2. Specimen: PBMCs. CDR3 loop: CASSLWFSGVENIQYF. For the CDR3, the DNA is TGCGCCAGCAGCTTGTGGTTTAGCGGGGTAGAGAACATTCAGTACTTC.